A selection of T cell receptor beta chains follows, all from one sample in a study of blood T cell repertoires in COVID-19. Sequenced by immunoSEQ multiplex PCR; TCRdb stores in-frame clones only, minus some. Among over 150,000 clones, around 87% were seen once, and the ten largest hold over 2%. Material: peripheral blood. The receptors were gathered from a woman older than 75 with COVID-19, enrolled during active disease. Both conserved end residues are part of each CDR3. A D gene is named only where the DNA matches it firmly. The size entry is marked missing in some rows and otherwise reads once, few, many or a size class.

TRBJ2-1	NA	TRBD2	TRBV29-1	TGCAGCGTGTCTACCGGGACTAGCGGGGGCAATGAGCAGTTCTTC	CSVSTGTSGGNEQFF
TRBJ1-6	NA	TRBD1	TRBV7-9	TGTGCCAGCAGCTCGGAAGTGTGGGACAGGGGGAATTCACCCCTCCACTTT	CASSSEVWDRGNSPLHF
TRBJ1-2	NA	NA	TRBV11-2	TGTGCCAGCAGCTTAGGGGGAGGTGGCTACACCTTC	CASSLGGGGYTF
TRBJ2-3	NA	TRBD2	TRBV5-1	TGCGCCAGCAGCTTGGCCGCTAGCGGGAGTACAGATACGCAGTATTTT	CASSLAASGSTDTQYF
TRBJ2-2	NA	NA	TRBV19	TGTGCCAGTAGTATAGATAGAGCAGCGACCGGGGAGCTGTTTTTT	CASSIDRAATGELFF
TRBJ2-1	NA	TRBD1	TRBV27	TGTGCCAGCAGTTCCAACCCGGGACAGGGGGCATATGAGCAGTTCTTC	CASSSNPGQGAYEQFF
TRBJ1-6	NA	NA	TRBV5-1	TGCGCCAGCAGCTTAGCAGGTACCGGTTATGGGTCACCCCTCCACTTT	CASSLAGTGYGSPLHF
TRBJ1-2	few	NA	TRBV19	TGTGCCAGTAGTATCCCAAACTATGGCTACACCTTC	CASSIPNYGYTF
TRBJ1-2	NA	NA	TRBV5-1	TGCGCCAGCAGCTTGGTATCGGTGCAGGGAAATATCTTTGGCTACACCTTC	CASSLVSVQGNIFGYTF
TRBJ2-1	NA	TRBD2	TRBV5-1	TGCGCCAGCAGCCCGGGACTAGCGGAGCACAATGAGCAGTTCTTC	CASSPGLAEHNEQFF
TRBJ1-2	NA	NA	TRBV7-2	TGTGCCAGCAGCCCTACGTCAGGAGGCGGTGGCTACACCTTC	CASSPTSGGGGYTF
TRBJ2-7	once	TRBD2	TRBV7-9	TGTGCCAGCAGCACCGGGACTAGCGGGAGAAAACCCTACGAGCAGTACTTC	CASSTGTSGRKPYEQYF
TRBJ2-1	few	TRBD2	TRBV13	TGTGCCAGCAGCTCAGGACTAGCGGGTTCCAATGAGCAGTTCTTC	CASSSGLAGSNEQFF
TRBJ2-7	NA	TRBD2	TRBV5-1	TGCGCCAGCAGCGCGGGGACTAGCGGGAGTAACTACGAGCAGTACTTC	CASSAGTSGSNYEQYF
TRBJ1-3	NA	TRBD1	TRBV9	TGTGCCAGCAGTTGGACAGGGGGCTCTGGAAACACCATATATTTT	CASSWTGGSGNTIYF
TRBJ2-7	many	NA	TRBV11-2	TGTGCCAGCAGCTCTGTCACGGGGTGGCGGGAGCAGTACTTC	CASSSVTGWREQYF
TRBJ1-1	NA	NA	TRBV9	TGTGCCAGCAACACCAACAGCTTGGGTAACACTGAAGCTTTCTTT	CASNTNSLGNTEAFF
TRBJ2-7	NA	TRBD1	TRBV11-2	TGTGCCAGCAGCAGACAGGGGCCCTACGAGCAGTACTTC	CASSRQGPYEQYF
TRBJ1-1	NA	NA	TRBV5-1	TGCGCCAGCAGCTTGGGAGGAAATTCGAACACTGAAGCTTTCTTT	CASSLGGNSNTEAFF
TRBJ2-5	once	NA	TRBV15	TGTGCCACCAGCAAACCCGGGAGCGAGACCCAGTACTTC	CATSKPGSETQYF
TRBJ2-2	NA	TRBD2	TRBV14	TGTGCCAGCAGCCAAGATCAAACTAGCGGGAACACCGGGGAGCTGTTTTTT	CASSQDQTSGNTGELFF
TRBJ1-2	NA	TRBD1	TRBV28	TGTGCCAGCAGTAACACCATTCTCGGACAGGGGAAGGGCTACACCTTC	CASSNTILGQGKGYTF
TRBJ2-1	NA	NA	TRBV10-3	TGTGCCATCAGTGAGGTGGGAGTACGAAATGAGCAGTTCTTC	CAISEVGVRNEQFF
TRBJ2-4	NA	NA	TRBV11-2	TGTGCCAGCAGCTCCGGAGTCACCAAAAACATTCAGTACTTC	CASSSGVTKNIQYF
TRBJ1-4	NA	NA	TRBV10-3	TGTGCCATCAGGGGACAAGACTCAACTAATGAAAAACTGTTTTTT	CAIRGQDSTNEKLFF
TRBJ2-7	NA	NA	TRBV28	TGTGCCAGCAGTATCACAGGGAACTACGAGCAGTACTTC	CASSITGNYEQYF
TRBJ2-7	NA	NA	TRBV6-6	TGTGCCAGCAGTTACTATCGCGGCGAGCAGTACTTC	CASSYYRGEQYF
TRBJ1-1	NA	NA	TRBV9	TGTGCCAGCAGCGTAGTTCCCGCAGGGAACACTGAAGCTTTCTTT	CASSVVPAGNTEAFF
TRBJ1-2	NA	NA	TRBV29-1	TGCAGCGTAACCGGACAGCCTAACTATGGCTACACCTTC	CSVTGQPNYGYTF
TRBJ2-1	once	NA	TRBV14	TGTGCCAGCAGCCCGTACAAGTACAATGAGCAGTTCTTC	CASSPYKYNEQFF
TRBJ1-5	few	TRBD1	TRBV7-8	TGTGCCAGCAGCTTAAACAGGGGGAGCAATCAGCCCCAGCATTTT	CASSLNRGSNQPQHF
TRBJ1-6	once	TRBD1	TRBV5-1	TGCGCCAGCAGCTTGGTTTCGACAGGGGGCCAAAGCTCCTATAATTCACCCCTCCACTTT	CASSLVSTGGQSSYNSPLHF
TRBJ1-1	NA	NA	TRBV14	TGTGCCAGCAGCCAAGTCCGGCAGGGGAACACTGAAGCTTTCTTT	CASSQVRQGNTEAFF
TRBJ1-5	NA	NA	TRBV6-2/TRBV6-3	TGTGCCAGCAGTTACCTGGACATTGTTAATGGGCCCCAGCATTTT	CASSYLDIVNGPQHF
TRBJ1-1	NA	TRBD1	TRBV3-1/TRBV3-2	TGTGCCAGCAGCCACGGACAGGGGGCAACTGAAGCTTTCTTT	CASSHGQGATEAFF
TRBJ1-2	NA	TRBD1	TRBV5-8	TGTGCCAGCAGCTGGGGACAGGGGAGAGGCTACACCTTC	CASSWGQGRGYTF
TRBJ2-2	few	NA	TRBV10-3	TGTGCCACCTTGGATGGAGGGGGCAACACCGGGGAGCTGTTTTTT	CATLDGGGNTGELFF
TRBJ1-2	NA	NA	TRBV28	TGTGCCAGCAGAATCGCTGGGGCCAACTATGGCTACACCTTC	CASRIAGANYGYTF
TRBJ1-5	NA	TRBD1	TRBV28	TGTGCCAGCAGTTTAACCAGGGGGCCTTATAGCAATCAGCCCCAGCATTTT	CASSLTRGPYSNQPQHF
TRBJ1-3	NA	NA	TRBV7-2	TGTGCCAGCAGCTTAGCCAGTAGGGGATCGGCCAGCTCTGGAAACACCATATATTTT	CASSLASRGSASSGNTIYF
TRBJ2-5	NA	NA	TRBV19	TGTGCCAGTAGTGAGGGTCTACAAGAGACCCAGTACTTC	CASSEGLQETQYF